The text below deals with one TCR beta chain. The data derive from a study of blood T cell repertoires in COVID-19. Germline V gene data show CDR1 as MNHEY and CDR2 as SMNVEV (reference sequence). The length of the CDR3 is 16 residues. V lost 4 bases to trimming and J lost 2 bases, with 14 bases between them. The data were produced by immunoSEQ multiplex PCR, yet TCRdb's version contains in-frame clones alone and is incomplete. This table holds roughly 100,000 clones, roughly 87% found once. Sequenced: peripheral blood. This chain joins TRBV27 and TRBJ2-2, with D possibly matching TRBD2 (6 bases). The clonotype originates from a man aged 45 to 65 in a cohort sampled during active COVID-19. CDR3 loop: CASSSAGAGNTGELFF. The CDR3 nucleotides read TGTGCCAGCAGTTCCGCCGGCGCGGGAAACACCGGGGAGCTGTTTTTT.